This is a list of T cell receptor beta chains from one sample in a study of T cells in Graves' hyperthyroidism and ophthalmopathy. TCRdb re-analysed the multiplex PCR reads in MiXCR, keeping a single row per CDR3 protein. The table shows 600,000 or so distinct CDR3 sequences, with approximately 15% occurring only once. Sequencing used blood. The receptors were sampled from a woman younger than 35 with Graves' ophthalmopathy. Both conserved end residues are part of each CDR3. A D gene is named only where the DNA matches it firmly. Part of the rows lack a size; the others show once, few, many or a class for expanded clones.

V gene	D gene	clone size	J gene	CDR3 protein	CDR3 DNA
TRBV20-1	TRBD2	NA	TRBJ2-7	CSARRVGGSSYEQYF	TGCAGTGCTAGACGGGTCGGGGGGAGCTCCTACGAGCAGTACTTC
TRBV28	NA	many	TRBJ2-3	CASTLTGITDTQYF	TGTGCCAGCACCCTTACTGGGATCACAGATACGCAGTATTTT
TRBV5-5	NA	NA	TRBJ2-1	CASSGWASAYNEQFF	TGTGCCAGCAGCGGTTGGGCTAGCGCCTACAATGAGCAGTTCTTC
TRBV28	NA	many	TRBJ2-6	CASSFPGAVSGANVLTF	TGTGCCAGCAGTTTCCCGGGGGCCGTAAGCGGGGCCAACGTCCTGACTTTC
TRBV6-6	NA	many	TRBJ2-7	CASSYEKRAYEQYF	TGTGCCAGCAGTTACGAGAAGCGGGCCTACGAGCAGTACTTC
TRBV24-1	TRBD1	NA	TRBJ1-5	CARVGTGQRINQPQHF	TGTGCCCGAGTTGGAACGGGACAGAGAATCAATCAGCCCCAGCATTTT
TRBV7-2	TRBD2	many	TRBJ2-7	CASSQYGRAYEQYF	TGTGCCAGCAGCCAGTACGGGAGGGCCTACGAGCAGTACTTC
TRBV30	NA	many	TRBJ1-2	CAWSRIGQNYGYTF	TGTGCCTGGAGTCGGATTGGGCAAAACTATGGCTACACCTTC
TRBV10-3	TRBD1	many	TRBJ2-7	CAISAGQGAGEQYF	TGTGCCATCAGTGCCGGACAGGGGGCTGGGGAGCAGTACTTC
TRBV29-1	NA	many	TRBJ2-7	CSVLTGYEQYF	TGCAGCGTCCTGACAGGCTACGAGCAGTACTTC
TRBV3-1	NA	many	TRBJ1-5	CASSQGSPWGNQPQHF	TGTGCCAGCAGCCAAGGGTCACCTTGGGGCAATCAGCCCCAGCATTTT
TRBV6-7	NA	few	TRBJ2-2	CASSYRAESNTGELFF	TGTGCCAGCAGTTATCGGGCGGAATCGAACACCGGGGAGCTGTTTTTT
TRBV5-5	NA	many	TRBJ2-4	CASRRVLAKNIQYF	TGTGCCAGCCGCAGGGTCCTAGCCAAAAACATTCAGTACTTC
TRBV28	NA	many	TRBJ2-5	CASSLSVYLQETQYF	TGTGCCAGCAGTTTATCGGTCTACCTCCAAGAGACCCAGTACTTC
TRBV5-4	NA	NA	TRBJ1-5	CASSLWGIGQPQHF	TGTGCCAGCAGCTTGTGGGGGATCGGGCAGCCCCAGCATTTT
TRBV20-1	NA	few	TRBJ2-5	CSAGDGGRETQYF	TGCAGTGCTGGCGATGGGGGGAGAGAGACCCAGTACTTC
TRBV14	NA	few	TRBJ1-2	CASSRTSGRFYGYTF	TGTGCCAGCAGCCGTACGTCGGGGCGCTTCTATGGCTACACCTTC
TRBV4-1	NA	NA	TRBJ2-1	CASSRQGGLGNEQFF	TGCGCCAGCAGCCGGCAGGGGGGTCTCGGGAATGAGCAGTTCTTC
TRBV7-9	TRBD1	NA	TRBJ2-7	CASSLVGQGSGEQYF	TGTGCCAGCAGCTTAGTTGGACAGGGCTCCGGGGAGCAGTACTTC
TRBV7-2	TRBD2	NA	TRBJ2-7	CASNPIPRLAGVDEQYF	TGTGCCAGCAACCCGATCCCCCGGCTAGCGGGAGTCGACGAGCAGTACTTC
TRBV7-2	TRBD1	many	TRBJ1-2	CASRAGQGISGYTF	TGTGCCAGCAGGGCGGGACAGGGAATTAGTGGCTACACCTTC
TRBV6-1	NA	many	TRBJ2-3	CASSEWNTDTQYF	TGTGCCAGCAGTGAGTGGAACACAGATACGCAGTATTTT
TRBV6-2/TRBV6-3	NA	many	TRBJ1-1	CASSSGIEPPTEAFF	TGTGCCAGCAGTTCAGGGATCGAACCCCCCACTGAAGCTTTCTTT
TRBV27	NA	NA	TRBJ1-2	CASSPPGGVKLYGYTF	TGTGCCAGCAGCCCCCCGGGAGGAGTCAAACTTTATGGCTACACCTTC
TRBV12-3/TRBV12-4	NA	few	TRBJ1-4	CASSLAPGQRPNEKLFF	TGTGCCAGCAGTTTAGCCCCTGGGCAGCGACCTAATGAAAAACTGTTTTTT
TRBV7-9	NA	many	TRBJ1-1	CASSRSGGILNTEAFF	TGTGCCAGCAGCCGTAGTGGGGGGATCCTGAACACTGAAGCTTTCTTT
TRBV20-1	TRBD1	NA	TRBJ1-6	CSARGTGTSSYNSPLHF	TGCAGTGCTAGAGGGACAGGGACAAGCTCCTATAATTCACCCCTCCACTTT
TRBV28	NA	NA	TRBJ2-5	CASSTWDNQETQYF	TGTGCCAGCAGTACCTGGGACAACCAAGAGACCCAGTACTTC
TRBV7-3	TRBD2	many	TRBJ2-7	CASSLSGGPGYEQYF	TGTGCCAGCAGCTTATCGGGAGGGCCCGGGTACGAGCAGTACTTC
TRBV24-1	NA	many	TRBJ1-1	CATSDSKGALAEAFF	TGTGCCACCAGTGATTCTAAAGGGGCTCTGGCTGAAGCTTTCTTT
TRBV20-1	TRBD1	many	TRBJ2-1	CSARRDSYSSYNEQFF	TGCAGTGCTAGACGGGACAGTTACAGCTCCTACAATGAGCAGTTCTTC
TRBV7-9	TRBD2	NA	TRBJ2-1	CASSLGLAGPNNEQFF	TGTGCCAGCAGCTTGGGACTAGCGGGACCGAACAATGAGCAGTTCTTC
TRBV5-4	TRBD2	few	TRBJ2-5	CASSSGSGIKTQYF	TGTGCCAGCAGCTCTGGTAGCGGGATAAAGACCCAGTACTTC
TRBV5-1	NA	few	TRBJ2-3	CASSLARLGASDTQYF	TGCGCCAGCAGCTTGGCCAGGTTGGGGGCCTCAGATACGCAGTATTTT
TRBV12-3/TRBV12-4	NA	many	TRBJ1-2	CASSFSFSGYGYTF	TGTGCCAGCAGTTTCTCGTTTAGTGGGTATGGCTACACCTTC
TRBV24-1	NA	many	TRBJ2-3	CATSASGPVNTQYF	TGTGCCACCAGTGCCTCGGGCCCCGTGAATACGCAGTATTTT
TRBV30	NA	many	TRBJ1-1	CAWSGGTFTEAFF	TGTGCCTGGAGTGGGGGGACTTTCACTGAAGCTTTCTTT
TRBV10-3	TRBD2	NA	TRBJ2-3	CATRPGSGRAGDTQYF	TGTGCCACCCGCCCTGGTAGCGGGAGGGCGGGGGATACGCAGTATTTT
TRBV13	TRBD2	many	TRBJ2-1	CASSSGTSGSTQFF	TGTGCCAGCAGCTCAGGGACTAGCGGGAGCACGCAGTTCTTC
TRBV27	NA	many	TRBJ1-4	CATRRQGDGKLFF	TGTGCCACCCGTCGGCAGGGAGATGGAAAACTGTTTTTT
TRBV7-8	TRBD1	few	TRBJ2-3	CASRLRWDRVTDTQYF	TGTGCCAGCAGACTTAGGTGGGACAGGGTGACAGATACGCAGTATTTT
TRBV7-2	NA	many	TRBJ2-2	CASSLASGSTGELFF	TGTGCCAGCAGCTTAGCTTCGGGGAGCACCGGGGAGCTGTTTTTT
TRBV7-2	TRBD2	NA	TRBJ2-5	CASSLSGGTQYF	TGTGCCAGCAGCTTAAGCGGGGGGACCCAGTACTTC
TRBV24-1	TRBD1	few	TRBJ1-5	CATSDARGRGHQPQHF	TGTGCCACCAGTGATGCCCGGGGCAGGGGGCATCAGCCCCAGCATTTT